This note documents a single T cell receptor (beta chain) sequence. Per the authors' pipeline: By means of reference gene primer amplification, nucleated cell counts were estimated. Sequenced by immunoSEQ multiplex PCR; TCRdb stores in-frame clones only, minus some. V and J calls and clone size are given by that table; D and trimming were obtained from the DNA. The data contain some 68,000 clones, around 91% of them singletons. CDR3 length: 14 amino acids. In germline, CDR1 is MRHNA, CDR2 SNTAGT. V was shortened by 3 bases and J by 3 bases, with 11 bases between the two germline ends. This specimen belongs to a study of blood T cell repertoires in COVID-19. Whole-study context: Some COVID-19 samples were acute and others convalescent; all came from the United States, Italy and Spain. T cells, B-cell-depleted T cells, or PBMCs provided the cDNA or gDNA that served as material.

J is TRBJ1-1 and V is TRBV6-4; D possibly corresponds to TRBD1 (5 bases). The TCR sequence derives from a man aged 50 or older with COVID-19, enrolled during active disease. Sequenced: peripheral blood. CDR3 sequence: CASSDVGGDTEAFF. For the CDR3, the DNA is TGTGCCAGCAGTGATGTCGGGGGTGACACTGAAGCTTTCTTT.